Below, one TCR beta chain is given with its context. The junction and the germline gene differ at one end; a read error may be behind it. This sample was taken from a study of identical twins' blood T cells. One entry per CDR3 protein, called by TCRdb with MiXCR from the 5' RACE reads. This sample has about 370,000 distinct CDR3 sequences, with around 30% found just once. Per the germline V gene, CDR1 is SGDLS and CDR2 is YYNGEE. The CDR3 loop spans 12 amino acids. The sequence was obtained from a woman between 18 and 49 years old in good health. The sample was PBMCs. The chain recombines TRBV9 with TRBJ2-7, with a weak D call TRBD2 (5 bases). The CDR3, as DNA: TGTGCCGGCAGTGGGAGCAGCTACGAGCAGTACTTC. Translating gives CAGSGSSYEQYF.